The rows below give T cell receptor beta chains drawn from one sample of a study of blood T cell repertoires in COVID-19. Profiling relied on immunoSEQ multiplex PCR, and the TCRdb table lists in-frame clones only, not all of them. The sample comprises about 140,000 clones, 85% to 90% of which are singletons, and roughly 11% rests with the top ten. Sequenced material: peripheral blood. The receptors were sampled from a woman aged 80 or older with acute or convalescent COVID-19. The CDR3 runs from the conserved cysteine through the conserved F or W. Each record gives: D gene, clone size, J gene, V gene, CDR3 protein, CDR3 DNA. D genes are given only for firm matches. Only part of the rows carry a size: once, few, many, or a class if the clone is expanded.

>TRBD2|.|TRBJ2-7|TRBV6-5
CASSLTSGSYEQYF
TGTGCCAGCAGTTTGACTAGCGGCTCCTACGAGCAGTACTTC
>.|.|TRBJ1-3|TRBV28
CASTLLSSGNTIYF
TGTGCCAGCACCCTACTGAGCTCTGGAAACACCATATATTTT
>.|.|TRBJ1-3|TRBV5-1
CASSPVGSSGNTIYF
TGCGCCAGCAGCCCCGTGGGGAGCTCTGGAAACACCATATATTTT
>TRBD1|.|TRBJ1-1|TRBV5-1
CASGIQGRSTEAFF
TGCGCCAGCGGGATACAGGGGCGAAGCACTGAAGCTTTCTTT
>TRBD1|once|TRBJ1-2|TRBV2
CASKTGTGNSYGYTF
TGTGCCAGCAAGACCGGGACAGGGAACTCCTATGGCTACACCTTC
>TRBD1|few|TRBJ2-7|TRBV5-4
CASSTRDRDEQYF
TGTGCCAGCAGCACTCGGGACAGGGACGAGCAGTACTTC
>.|.|TRBJ1-2|TRBV6-5
CATRRGYGYTF
TGTGCCACCCGACGAGGCTACGGCTACACCTTC
>TRBD2|.|TRBJ2-3|TRBV9
CASSVASGGAFDTQYF
TGTGCCAGCAGCGTGGCTAGCGGGGGGGCCTTTGATACGCAGTATTTT
>TRBD1|.|TRBJ2-5|TRBV27
CASSSNLRGETQYF
TGTGCCAGCAGTTCCAACCTCAGGGGGGAGACCCAGTACTTC
>TRBD1|once|TRBJ2-1|TRBV27
CASSRQGSPYNEQFF
TGTGCCAGCAGCAGACAGGGGAGTCCCTACAATGAGCAGTTCTTC
>.|.|TRBJ1-5|TRBV28
CASTRRQGGQPQHF
TGTGCCAGCACCCGACGTCAGGGAGGTCAGCCCCAGCATTTT
>TRBD2|.|TRBJ2-1|TRBV5-1
CASGEGGYNEQFF
TGCGCCAGCGGGGAGGGAGGTTACAATGAGCAGTTCTTC
>TRBD1|.|TRBJ1-6|TRBV30
CAASGQPNSPLHF
TGTGCCGCCTCGGGACAGCCAAATTCACCCCTCCACTTT
>.|few|TRBJ1-1|TRBV30
CAWSGHLNTEAFF
TGTGCCTGGAGTGGGCACCTGAACACTGAAGCTTTCTTT
>.|.|TRBJ1-1|TRBV6-6
CASSYSGRNTEAFF
TGTGCCAGCAGTTACTCTGGGCGGAACACTGAAGCTTTCTTT
>.|.|TRBJ1-6|TRBV27
CASSNRRGISPLHF
TGTGCCAGCAGTAATAGAAGGGGTATTTCACCCCTCCACTTT
>.|.|TRBJ1-5|TRBV7-2
CASSLGRVQNQPQHF
TGTGCCAGCAGCTTAGGGAGGGTGCAGAATCAGCCCCAGCATTTT
>TRBD1|.|TRBJ1-2|TRBV29-1
CSVEDRAGGLGGYTF
TGCAGCGTTGAAGATCGTGCAGGGGGCTTGGGTGGCTACACCTTC
>TRBD1|once|TRBJ2-7|TRBV2
CASTPWTGSKYEQYF
TGTGCCAGCACCCCCTGGACAGGGTCGAAGTACGAGCAGTACTTC
>.|.|TRBJ1-1|TRBV9
CASRPAPSPSNTEAFF
TGTGCCAGCAGACCCGCCCCGAGTCCCTCGAACACTGAAGCTTTCTTT
>TRBD1|.|TRBJ1-1|TRBV18
CASSKEQGPNTEAFF
TGTGCCAGCTCAAAAGAACAGGGGCCGAACACTGAAGCTTTCTTT
>.|.|TRBJ2-7|TRBV6-5
CASSSRTRYEQYF
TGTGCCAGCAGTTCCCGAACACGTTACGAGCAGTACTTC
>TRBD1|.|TRBJ1-3|TRBV19
CASWDRGKGNTIYF
TGTGCCAGCTGGGACAGGGGAAAGGGAAACACCATATATTTT
>.|few|TRBJ1-5|TRBV6-2/TRBV6-3
CASSYSLGREENQPQHF
TGTGCCAGCAGTTACTCGCTTGGCAGGGAGGAAAATCAGCCCCAGCATTTT
>TRBD1|few|TRBJ1-1|TRBV5-8
CASSFGQGDTEAFF
TGTGCCAGCAGCTTCGGACAGGGTGACACTGAAGCTTTCTTT
>TRBD1|.|TRBJ1-6|TRBV5-8
CASSVGQLGSPLHF
TGTGCCAGCAGCGTGGGACAGTTGGGGTCACCCCTCCACTTT
>TRBD2|.|TRBJ2-5|TRBV5-4
CASSRPSGGPQETQYF
TGTGCCAGCAGCAGGCCTAGCGGGGGTCCCCAAGAGACCCAGTACTTC
>.|.|TRBJ1-3|TRBV10-3
CAISESTAVSGNTIYF
TGTGCCATCAGTGAGTCGACAGCCGTCTCTGGAAACACCATATATTTT
>TRBD2|.|TRBJ2-3|TRBV29-1
CSVGLAGADTQYF
TGCAGCGTAGGACTAGCGGGGGCAGATACGCAGTATTTT
>.|few|TRBJ1-1|TRBV11-2
CASSSRQEAFF
TGTGCCAGCAGCTCCAGACAGGAAGCTTTCTTT
>TRBD1|few|TRBJ1-2|TRBV5-1
CASSLSPGQGWYGYTF
TGCGCCAGCAGCTTATCCCCGGGACAGGGCTGGTATGGCTACACCTTC
>TRBD1|.|TRBJ1-2|TRBV5-3
CARSPLQPTDRGYSSGGYTF
TGTGCCAGAAGCCCCCTCCAACCTACGGACAGGGGATACTCCTCGGGTGGCTACACCTTC
>.|.|TRBJ2-2|TRBV5-1
CASSLLGGNTGELFF
TGCGCCAGCAGCTTACTAGGAGGGAACACCGGGGAGCTGTTTTTT
>.|.|TRBJ1-5|TRBV19
CASSFGVYSNQPQHF
TGTGCCAGTAGTTTCGGGGTTTATAGCAATCAGCCCCAGCATTTT
>.|.|TRBJ1-5|TRBV7-2
CASSSRQDNQPQHF
TGTGCCAGCAGTTCCAGACAAGACAATCAGCCCCAGCATTTT
>TRBD2|.|TRBJ2-1|TRBV29-1
CSVAKWLAGDSYNEQFF
TGCAGCGTTGCTAAGTGGTTAGCGGGGGACTCCTACAATGAGCAGTTCTTC
>.|.|TRBJ1-6|TRBV7-8
CASSLDAEYNSPLHF
TGTGCCAGCAGCTTAGATGCGGAGTATAATTCACCCCTCCACTTT
>TRBD1|.|TRBJ1-2|TRBV2
CASSHGQGYGYTF
TGTGCCAGCAGTCATGGACAGGGCTATGGCTACACCTTC
>TRBD1|once|TRBJ1-6|TRBV6-6
CASSGTGAANSPLHF
TGTGCCAGCAGCGGGACAGGGGCTGCCAATTCACCCCTCCACTTT
>.|once|TRBJ1-1|TRBV9
CASSVGRMNTEAFF
TGTGCCAGCAGCGTGGGGAGGATGAACACTGAAGCTTTCTTT
>TRBD2|once|TRBJ2-7|TRBV5-1
CASSLSRTSVEQYF
TGCGCCAGCAGCTTGTCCCGGACTAGCGTTGAGCAGTACTTC
>.|.|TRBJ2-7|TRBV6-5
CASRQGSSYEQYF
TGTGCCAGCAGGCAGGGGAGCTCCTACGAGCAGTACTTC
>TRBD1|.|TRBJ1-2|TRBV5-4
CASSFARTGRYGYTF
TGTGCCAGCAGCTTCGCCCGGACAGGGCGCTATGGCTACACCTTC
>.|.|TRBJ1-2|TRBV15
CATSRERDWVLNGYTF
TGTGCCACCAGCAGAGAAAGGGACTGGGTGTTGAATGGCTACACCTTC
>.|.|TRBJ1-1|TRBV19
CASLSLTTRSLNTEAFF
TGTGCCAGTCTTTCGCTTACCACCCGGAGCTTGAACACTGAAGCTTTCTTT
>.|.|TRBJ1-1|TRBV5-4
CASRDRDSEAFF
TGTGCCAGCCGCGACCGGGACTCTGAAGCTTTCTTT
>.|.|TRBJ2-5|TRBV5-1
CASSGGLPGEETQYF
TGCGCCAGCAGCGGGGGACTGCCGGGTGAGGAGACCCAGTACTTC
>.|.|TRBJ2-5|TRBV5-1
CASRKGEETQYF
TGCGCCAGCAGGAAGGGGGAAGAGACCCAGTACTTC
>TRBD1|.|TRBJ1-2|TRBV11-2
CASSFQGAKGYGYTF
TGTGCCAGCAGCTTCCAGGGGGCAAAGGGGTATGGCTACACCTTC